The clone carrying this TCR beta chain was counted many times. A library made for alpha chains picked up this beta chain off target, so its size means little. Individually, TCR cDNA molecules were each labelled with a unique molecular identifier. TCRdb fed the 5' RACE reads into MiXCR, producing one record per CDR3 protein. The sample carries roughly 11,000 distinct CDR3 sequences, 3% to 4.5% recorded once. This sample stems from a study of spatial heterogeneity in lung cancer. Study at large: Sequences of the beta chain were consistently detected in greater numbers than alpha-chain sequences.

With 5 bases removed from V and 4 bases from J, the gap between germline ends came to 11 bases. Germline values: CDR1 MNHNS, CDR2 SASEGT. The CDR3 extends over 13 amino acids. Time point specified: sample taken at primary tumor resection. Whole RNA from tumor, nontumor lung or frozen PBMC was sequenced unsorted. Approximately 70 TRACERx patients with early, untreated non-small cell lung cancer donated samples. This TCR was recovered from a male donor with early-stage non-small cell lung cancer. The V and J genes are TRBV6-1 and TRBJ1-1; D is unresolved. Sequencing was performed on normal lung tissue next to the tumor, taken at surgery. The CDR3 is CASSNEGRTEAFF. The CDR3 region has the DNA TGTGCCAGCAGTAACGAAGGGCGCACTGAAGCTTTCTTT.